Below, 13 T cell receptor beta chains from the same sample are listed, as sequenced in a study of blood T cell repertoires in COVID-19. TCRdb's table, derived via immunoSEQ multiplex PCR, lists solely in-frame clones and lacks some. There are around 160,000 clones in the sample; roughly 80% occur only once, and roughly 3.4% lies in the top ten. Sequencing was done on a sample of PBMCs or T cells enriched from blood (not recorded which). The receptors come from a woman in her sixties or seventies who had recovered from COVID-19.

The chain has TRBV5-1 and TRBJ2-1; 12 nucleotides line up with TRBD1. After removal of 0 bases from V and 8 bases from J, the junction contained 3 bases not matched to a gene. The CDR3 is 15 residues long. Germline V CDR1 and CDR2: SGHRS, YFSETQ. The CDR3 DNA reads TGCGCCAGCAGCTTGGGTGGGACAGGGGGCTATGAGCAGTTCTTC. It is translated as CASSLGGTGGYEQFF.

The CDR3 region is CASAQGMNTEAFF. The CDR3 region has the DNA TGCGCCAGCGCCCAGGGGATGAACACTGAAGCTTTCTTT. The V gene is TRBV10-1, the J gene TRBJ1-1; weak D call: TRBD1 (6 bases). Germline CDR1 and CDR2: WNHNN and SYGVQD (reference sequence). The CDR3 length is 13 residues. V lost 8 bases and J 0 bases, leaving 10 bases between the germline ends.

The CDR3, as DNA: TGTGCCAGCAGCCAGGACAGGGGGCGCAGCAATGAGCAGTTCTTC. It encodes CASSQDRGRSNEQFF. V gene TRBV7-7 combines with J gene TRBJ2-1, with TRBD1 identical over 11 bases. This CDR3 comprises 15 residues. Losses at the gene ends were 5 bases for V and 6 bases for J; bases not matched to a gene: 6. Germline V gene lookup returns CDR1 SSHAT and CDR2 FNYEAQ (reference sequence). The variable domain in full, with the rest retrieved from reference TRBV7-7 and TRBJ2-1, is GAGVSQSPRYKVTKRGQDVTLRCDPISSHATLYWYQQALGQGPEFLTYFNYEAQPDKSGLPSDRFSAERPEGSISTLTIQRTEQRDSAMYRCASSQDRGRSNEQFFGPGTRLTVL.

In this sample, this clone turned up once. The gene calls are TRBV11-2 and TRBJ1-2, with 10 bases matching TRBD1. CDR1 is SGHAT, CDR2 FQNNGV, per germline. The V gene end was trimmed by 5 bases and the J gene end by 8 bases; junction bases not matched to a gene: 5. The CDR3 contains 13 residues. In DNA form, the CDR3 reads TGTGCCAGCAGCCCGGACAGGGGGAGGGGCTACACCTTC. Protein product: CASSPDRGRGYTF.

J is TRBJ2-5 and V is TRBV7-2, with a possible D match to TRBD2 (6 bases). The CDR3 has 16 amino acids. Per the germline V gene, CDR1 is SGHTA and CDR2 is FQGNSA. V was cut by 1 base and J by 4 bases, with 16 bases left in between. CDR3 region: CASSLGLAIVSETQYF. CDR3 DNA sequence: TGTGCCAGCAGCTTAGGGCTAGCGATTGTCTCAGAGACCCAGTACTTC.

This rearrangement joins TRBV5-5 to TRBJ2-3; 8 bases line up with TRBD1. Germline values: CDR1 SGHKS, CDR2 YYEKEE (reference sequence). Germline trimming cut 2 bases from V and 6 bases from J; bases unmatched to any gene: 11. This CDR3 region has 16 residues. CDR3 residues: CASSFQAGGATDTQYF. The CDR3 DNA sequence: TGTGCCAGCAGCTTTCAAGCAGGGGGCGCGACCGATACGCAGTATTTT. Complete variable domain (other parts from reference TRBV5-5 and TRBJ2-3): DAGVTQSPTHLIKTRGQQVTLRCSPISGHKSVSWYQQVLGQGPQFIFQYYEKEERGRGNFPDRFSARQFPNYSSELNVNALLLGDSALYLCASSFQAGGATDTQYFGPGTRLTVL.

This clone was counted a few times. This chain links TRBV6-1 with TRBJ1-2; TRBD1 aligns across 7 bases. This CDR3 region has 15 residues. V was pared by 1 base and J by 4 bases, with 6 bases of the junction left unmatched. CDR1 is MNHNS, CDR2 SASEGT, per germline. CDR3 protein: CASSEEDRISYGYTF. The DNA for the CDR3 is TGTGCCAGCAGTGAAGAGGACAGGATATCCTATGGCTACACCTTC.

This chain uses TRBV6-4 with TRBJ2-7, with TRBD2 matching 8 bases. Germline CDR1 MRHNA, CDR2 SNTAGT. The CDR3 is made up of 17 amino acids. The ends lost 6 bases at V and 2 bases at J; junction bases unmatched: 15. CDR3 coding DNA: TGTGCCAGCAGAAGCGGGGGCACTACCGATCCCGCCTACGAGCAGTACTTC. It encodes CASRSGGTTDPAYEQYF.

V gene TRBV5-1 combines with J gene TRBJ2-1; the D gene is possibly TRBD1 (5 bases). The CDR3 totals 14 residues. Per germline, CDR1 SGHRS and CDR2 YFSETQ. V was pared by 1 base and J by 9 bases, with 14 bases between. Here the CDR3 reads CASSLIGHLGEQFF. The DNA for the CDR3 is TGCGCCAGCAGCTTGATAGGACATCTGGGTGAGCAGTTCTTC.

The rearrangement links TRBV15 to TRBJ1-4; D unclear. V was cut by 5 bases and J by 3 bases, with 13 bases left in between. Germline V gives CDR1 LNHNV, CDR2 YYDKDF (reference sequence). This CDR3 is 15 amino acids long. The CDR3 DNA sequence: TGTGCCACCAGCGGGAGGGAGTTAGCTAATGAAAAACTGTTTTTT. This codes for CATSGRELANEKLFF.

The rearrangement links TRBV9 to TRBJ1-2; a possible D gene is TRBD1 (5 bases). CDR1 SGDLS and CDR2 YYNGEE come from the germline V gene. The CDR3 sequence is 13 residues long. The V end was cut by 3 bases, the J end by 1 base, with 7 bases between. The CDR3 sequence: CASSADSNYGYTF. CDR3 bases: TGTGCCAGCAGCGCCGACAGTAACTATGGCTACACCTTC.

This clone turned up a few times. This rearrangement joins TRBV24-1 to TRBJ2-5, with TRBD2 matching over 10 bases. Germline trimming cut 4 bases from V and 6 bases from J; bases unmatched to any gene: 7. CDR1 and CDR2 (germline): KGHDR, SFDVKD. The CDR3 extends over 15 amino acids. The CDR3 bases are TGTGCCACCAGTGAGACCGGGACTAGCGAGCAGACCCAGTACTTC. The encoded protein is CATSETGTSEQTQYF.

In nucleotides, the CDR3 is TGTGCCTACGACCCAGGCCGAAATCAGCCCCAGCATTTT. The encoded protein is CAYDPGRNQPQHF. The chain recombines TRBV30 with TRBJ1-5, with D uncertain. V gave up 7 bases and J gave up 4 bases, with 14 bases separating them. The CDR3 spans 13 residues. Germline V lookup: CDR1 GTSNPN, CDR2 SVGIG (reference sequence).